Below, one T cell receptor (beta chain) is given with its context. This sample is drawn from a study of blood T cell repertoires in COVID-19. CDR1 is SEHNR and CDR2 is FQNEAQ in the germline V gene (reference sequence). Trimming shortened V by 3 bases and J by 7 bases, and 21 bases separated the two germline ends. This CDR3 region has 17 residues. Repertoires were generated with immunoSEQ multiplex PCR, while TCRdb's copy carries only in-frame clones and drops some. Of fewer than 30,000 clones listed, about 85% are singletons. The material sequenced was peripheral blood. The receptor's source is a human donor in a cohort sampled during active COVID-19. The V and J genes are TRBV7-9 and TRBJ1-4; no reliable D call. In DNA, the CDR3 is TGTGCCAGCAGCTTTGGAGGCCTGACTAGGGCGATTGAAAAACTGTTTTTT. Protein product: CASSFGGLTRAIEKLFF.